Only one count was recorded for the clone carrying this T cell receptor (beta chain). Assay used: immunoSEQ multiplex PCR; TCRdb lists only in-frame clones, some missing. Here the sample spans about 160,000 clones, over 95% being singletons. These data originate in a study of control samples from healthy donors and cancer patients. The sequencing sample was made of blood. This TCR derives from a woman aged 25 to 39 in good health.

The CDR3 DNA follows: TGTGCCAGCACCCGGGTGGGCTCACCCCTCCACTTT. It encodes CASTRVGSPLHF. The chain employs TRBV12-3 or TRBV12-4 and TRBJ1-6; no clear D. CDR3 length equals 12 residues. Trimming removed 7 bases at V and 10 bases at J, with 11 bases between.